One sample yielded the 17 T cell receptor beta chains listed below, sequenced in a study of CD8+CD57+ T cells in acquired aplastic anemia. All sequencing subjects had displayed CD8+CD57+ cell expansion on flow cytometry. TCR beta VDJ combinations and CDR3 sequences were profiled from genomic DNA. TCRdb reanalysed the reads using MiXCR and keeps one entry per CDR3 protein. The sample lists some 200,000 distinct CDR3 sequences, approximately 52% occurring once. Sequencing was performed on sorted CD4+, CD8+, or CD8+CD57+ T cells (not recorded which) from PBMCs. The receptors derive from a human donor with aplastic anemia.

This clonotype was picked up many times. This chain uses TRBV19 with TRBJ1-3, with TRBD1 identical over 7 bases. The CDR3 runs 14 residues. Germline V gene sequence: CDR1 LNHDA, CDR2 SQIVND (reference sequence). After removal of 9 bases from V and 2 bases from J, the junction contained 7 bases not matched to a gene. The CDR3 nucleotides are TGTGCCAGCGGCCCCAGGGGGGCTGGAAACACCATATATTTT. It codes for CASGPRGAGNTIYF.

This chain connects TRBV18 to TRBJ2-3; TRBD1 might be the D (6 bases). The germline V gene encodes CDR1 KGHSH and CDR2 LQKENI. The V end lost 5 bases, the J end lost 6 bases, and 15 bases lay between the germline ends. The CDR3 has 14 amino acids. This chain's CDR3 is CASSTTQGADTQYF. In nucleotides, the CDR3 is TGTGCCAGCTCAACGACACAGGGCGCGGATACGCAGTATTTT.

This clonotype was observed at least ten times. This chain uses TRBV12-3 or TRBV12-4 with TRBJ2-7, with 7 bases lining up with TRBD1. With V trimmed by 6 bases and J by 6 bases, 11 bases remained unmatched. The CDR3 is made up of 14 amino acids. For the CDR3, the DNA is TGTGCCAGCAGCCAAATAAAATGGGACAGCGAGCAGTACTTC. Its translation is CASSQIKWDSEQYF.

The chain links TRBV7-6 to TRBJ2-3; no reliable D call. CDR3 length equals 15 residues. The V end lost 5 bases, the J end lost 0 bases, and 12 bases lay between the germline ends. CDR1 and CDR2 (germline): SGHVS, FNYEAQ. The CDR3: CASSAKTDSTDTQYF. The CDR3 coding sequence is TGTGCCAGCAGCGCAAAGACGGACAGCACAGATACGCAGTATTTT. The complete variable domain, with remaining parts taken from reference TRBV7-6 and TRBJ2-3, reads GAGVSQSPRYKVTKRGQDVALRCDPISGHVSLYWYRQALGQGPEFLTYFNYEAQQDKSGLPNDRFSAERPEGSISTLTIQRTEQRDSAMYRCASSAKTDSTDTQYFGPGTRLTVL.

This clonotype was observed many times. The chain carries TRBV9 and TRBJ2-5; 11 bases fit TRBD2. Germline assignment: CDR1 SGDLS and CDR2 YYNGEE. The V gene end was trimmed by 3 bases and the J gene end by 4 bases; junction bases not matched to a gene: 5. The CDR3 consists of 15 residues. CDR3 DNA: TGTGCCAGCAGCGCCCGGACTAGCGGGCCAGAGACCCAGTACTTC. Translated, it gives CASSARTSGPETQYF.

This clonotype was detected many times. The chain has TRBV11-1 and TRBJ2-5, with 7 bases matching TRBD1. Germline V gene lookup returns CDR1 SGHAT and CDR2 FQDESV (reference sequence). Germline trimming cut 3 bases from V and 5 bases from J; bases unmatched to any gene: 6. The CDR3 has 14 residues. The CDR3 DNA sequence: TGTGCCAGCAGCTTTGACAGGGTGACGGAGACCCAGTACTTC. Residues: CASSFDRVTETQYF. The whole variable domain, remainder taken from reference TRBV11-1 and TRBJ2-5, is EAEVAQSPRYKITEKSQAVAFWCDPISGHATLYWYRQILGQGPELLVQFQDESVVDDSQLPKDRFSAERLKGVDSTLKIQPAELGDSAMYLCASSFDRVTETQYFGPGTRLLVL.

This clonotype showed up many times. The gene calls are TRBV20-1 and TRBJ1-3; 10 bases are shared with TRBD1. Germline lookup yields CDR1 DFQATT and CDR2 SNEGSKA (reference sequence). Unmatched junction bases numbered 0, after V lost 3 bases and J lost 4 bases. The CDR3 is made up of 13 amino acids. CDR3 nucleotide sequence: TGCAGTGCTAGGGGACAGGGGGGAAACACCATATATTTT. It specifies CSARGQGGNTIYF.

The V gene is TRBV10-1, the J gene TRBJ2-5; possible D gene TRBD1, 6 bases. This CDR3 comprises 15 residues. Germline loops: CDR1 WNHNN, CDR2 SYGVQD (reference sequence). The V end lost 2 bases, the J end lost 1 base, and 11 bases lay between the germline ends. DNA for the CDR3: TGCGCCAGCAGTGAGCCGATGGGGGCCCAAGAGACCCAGTACTTC. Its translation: CASSEPMGAQETQYF.

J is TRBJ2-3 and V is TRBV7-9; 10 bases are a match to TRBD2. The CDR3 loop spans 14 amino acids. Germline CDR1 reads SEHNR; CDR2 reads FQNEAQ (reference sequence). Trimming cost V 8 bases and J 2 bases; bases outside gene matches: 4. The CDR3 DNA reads TGTGCCAGCGCACTAGCGGGGACCACAGATACGCAGTATTTT. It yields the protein CASALAGTTDTQYF.

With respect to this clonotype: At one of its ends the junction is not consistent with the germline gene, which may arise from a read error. In DNA form, the CDR3 reads TGCGCCAGTAGTATCTCAAGTCAACCTTCCTACGAGCGGTACTTC. Translation: CASSISSQPSYERYF. The chain recombines TRBV19 with TRBJ2-7; D gene uncertain. Germline values: CDR1 LNHDA, CDR2 SQIVND (reference sequence). The CDR3 consists of 15 residues.

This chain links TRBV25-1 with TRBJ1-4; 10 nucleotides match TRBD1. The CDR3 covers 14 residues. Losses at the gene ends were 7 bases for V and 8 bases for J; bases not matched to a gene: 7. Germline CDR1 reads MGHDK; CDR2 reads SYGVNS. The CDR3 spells CASTGTGAIEKLFF. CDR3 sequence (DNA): TGTGCCAGCACCGGGACAGGGGCGATAGAAAAACTGTTTTTT.

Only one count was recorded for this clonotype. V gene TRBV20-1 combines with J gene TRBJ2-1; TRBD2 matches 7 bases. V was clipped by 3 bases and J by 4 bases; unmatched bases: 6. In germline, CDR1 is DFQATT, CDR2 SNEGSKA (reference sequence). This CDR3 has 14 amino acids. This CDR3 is CSASERLAYNEQFF. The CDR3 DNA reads TGCAGTGCTAGTGAGAGACTAGCATACAATGAGCAGTTCTTC.

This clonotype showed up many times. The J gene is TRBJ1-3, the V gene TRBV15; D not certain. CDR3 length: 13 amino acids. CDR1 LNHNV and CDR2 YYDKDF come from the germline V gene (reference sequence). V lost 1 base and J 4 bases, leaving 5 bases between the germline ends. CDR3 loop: CATSRGLGNTIYF. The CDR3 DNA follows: TGTGCCACCAGCAGAGGGCTCGGAAACACCATATATTTT.

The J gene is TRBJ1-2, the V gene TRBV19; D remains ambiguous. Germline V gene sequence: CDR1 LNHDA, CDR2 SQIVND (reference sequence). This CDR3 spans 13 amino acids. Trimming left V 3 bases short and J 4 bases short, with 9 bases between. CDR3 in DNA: TGTGCCAGTAGTATTCTCAGACCCTATGGCTACACCTTC. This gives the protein CASSILRPYGYTF.

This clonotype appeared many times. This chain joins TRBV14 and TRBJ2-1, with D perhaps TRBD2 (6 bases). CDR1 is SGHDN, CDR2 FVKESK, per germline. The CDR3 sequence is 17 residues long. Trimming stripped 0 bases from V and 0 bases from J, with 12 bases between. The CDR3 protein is CASSQEKGGISYNEQFF. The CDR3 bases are TGTGCCAGCAGCCAAGAAAAAGGCGGGATCTCCTACAATGAGCAGTTCTTC.

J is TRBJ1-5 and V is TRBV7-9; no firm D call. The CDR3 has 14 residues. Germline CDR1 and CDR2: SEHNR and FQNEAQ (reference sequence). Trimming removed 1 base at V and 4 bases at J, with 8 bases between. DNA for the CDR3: TGTGCCAGCAGCTTAGGGGAGCTAAATCAGCCCCAGCATTTT. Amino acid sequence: CASSLGELNQPQHF.

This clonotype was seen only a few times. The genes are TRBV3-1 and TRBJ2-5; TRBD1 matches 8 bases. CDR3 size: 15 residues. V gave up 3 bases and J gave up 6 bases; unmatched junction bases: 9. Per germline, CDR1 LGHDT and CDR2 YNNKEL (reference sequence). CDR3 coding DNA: TGTGCCAGCAGCCACTTTAGACAGGGGAGTCAGACCCAGTACTTC. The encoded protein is CASSHFRQGSQTQYF.